Given below is one T cell receptor beta chain in context. Sample time point: persistent/refractory GD, antithyroid drugs over 5 years with positive TRAb. PBMC-derived RNA was used for the TCR library. The source of the sample is a study of regulatory T cells in long-lasting Graves disease. The germline CDR1 and CDR2 sequences are LGHDT and YNNKEL (reference sequence). This CDR3 is 17 amino acids long. V shed 3 bases, J shed 3 bases, and the junction held 7 bases outside the gene matches. The TCR beta library used iRepertoire HTBI primers with Arm-PCR amplification of CDR3. One entry per CDR3 protein results from TCRdb running MiXCR on the multiplex PCR reads. The sample includes over 650,000 distinct CDR3 sequences, 30% of them seen just once.

The chain carries TRBV3-1 and TRBJ1-4, with TRBD1 matching over 10 bases. Sequenced here: peripheral blood mononuclear cells (PBMCs), sampled when the disease was refractory, from a patient treated with antithyroid drugs. The TCR sequence derives from a female donor with Graves disease. Written as DNA, the CDR3 is TGTGCCAGCAGCCAGACGGGACAGGGGAGGTCTAATGAAAAACTGTTTTTT. Its protein is CASSQTGQGRSNEKLFF.